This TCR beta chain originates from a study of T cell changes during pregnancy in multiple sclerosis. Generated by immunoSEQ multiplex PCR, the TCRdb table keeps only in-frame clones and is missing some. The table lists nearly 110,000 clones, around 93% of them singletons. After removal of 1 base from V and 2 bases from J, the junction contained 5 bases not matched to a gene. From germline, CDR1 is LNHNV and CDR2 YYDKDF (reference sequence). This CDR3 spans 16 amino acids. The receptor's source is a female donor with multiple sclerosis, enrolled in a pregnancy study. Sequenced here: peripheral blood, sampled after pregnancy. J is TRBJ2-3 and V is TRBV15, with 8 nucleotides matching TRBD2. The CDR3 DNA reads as TGTGCCACCAGCAGAGGGGCTAGCGGGCCCACAGATACGCAGTATTTT. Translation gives CATSRGASGPTDTQYF. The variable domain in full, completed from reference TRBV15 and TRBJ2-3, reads DAMVIQNPRYQVTQFGKPVTLSCSQTLNHNVMYWYQQKSSQAPKLLFHYYDKDFNNEADTPDNFQSRRPNTSFCFLDIRSPGLGDTAMYLCATSRGASGPTDTQYFGPGTRLTVL.